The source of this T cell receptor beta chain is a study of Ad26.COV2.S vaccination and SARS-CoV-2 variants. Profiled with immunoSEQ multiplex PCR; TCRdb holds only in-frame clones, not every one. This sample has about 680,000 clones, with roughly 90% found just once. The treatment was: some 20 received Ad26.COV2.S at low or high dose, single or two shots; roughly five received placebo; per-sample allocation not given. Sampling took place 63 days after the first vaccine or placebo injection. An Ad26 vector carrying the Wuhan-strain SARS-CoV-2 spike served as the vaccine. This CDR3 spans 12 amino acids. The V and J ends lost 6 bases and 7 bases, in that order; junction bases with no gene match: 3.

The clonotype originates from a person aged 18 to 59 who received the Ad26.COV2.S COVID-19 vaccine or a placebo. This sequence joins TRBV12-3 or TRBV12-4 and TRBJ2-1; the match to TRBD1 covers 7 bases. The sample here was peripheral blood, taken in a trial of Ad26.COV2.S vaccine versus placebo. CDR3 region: CASSPTGNEQFF. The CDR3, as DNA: TGTGCCAGCAGCCCGACAGGGAATGAGCAGTTCTTC.